Following are 2 T cell receptor beta chains from one sample sequenced in a study of tumor-infiltrating lymphocytes in primary liver carcinoma. Without any cell sorting, about 19-31 mg of bulk tissue yielded co-extracted RNA and DNA. The authors made TCR beta cDNA from approximately 500 ng total RNA with a constant-region primer. Investigators got TCR beta libraries out of three nested multiplex PCR rounds, done with slightly modified ARM-PCR. TRBV1-TRBV30 forward primers paired with a C-beta reverse primer drove the first two PCR rounds, around 9 cycles each. TCRdb recomputed calls from the multiplex PCR reads with MiXCR, one row per CDR3 protein. Of 95,000 to 150,000 distinct CDR3 sequences in the sample, 64% are singletons; the top ten hold around 8.2%. Sequencing input: liver tumor tissue from sampling region 3. Subset of the sample: tumor region T3, left-lateral pole. These receptor sequences come from an older woman with primary liver carcinoma and hepatitis B virus infection.

This clonotype was seen only once. One end of the junction is discordant with germline, which a read error may explain. The chain carries TRBV12-3 or TRBV12-4 and TRBJ2-5; maybe TRBD1 (5 bases). The CDR3 runs 14 residues. The CDR3 nucleotides are TGTACCAGCAGCCGCCAGGGATTGCGGGAGACCCAGTACTTC. Protein: CTSSRQGLRETQYF.

About this clonotype itself: This may arise from a read error, as a much more abundant clone is one base away. J is TRBJ2-3 and V is TRBV5-1; tentative D call: TRBD1 (5 bases). Germline CDR1 reads SGHRS; CDR2 reads YFSETQ. The CDR3 totals 13 residues. CDR3 coding DNA: TGCACCAGCACCTGGGGCAGCACAGATACGCAGTATTTT. It translates to CTSTWGSTDTQYF.